This is a list of T cell receptor beta chains from one sample in a study of regulatory T cells in long-lasting Graves disease. TCRdb re-called the multiplex PCR reads with MiXCR, one entry per CDR3 protein. The table records hundreds of thousands of distinct CDR3 sequences, approximately 15% of them present only once. A further study also used this sample, focusing on T cells in Graves' hyperthyroidism and ophthalmopathy.

This specimen consisted of peripheral blood mononuclear cells (PBMCs), obtained at new diagnosis, from a patient treated with antithyroid drugs. The origin of the receptors is a woman in her thirties with Graves disease. The CDR3 runs from the conserved cysteine through the conserved F or W. A D gene is named only where the DNA matches it firmly. The size of a clone is reported for some rows only, either as once, few or many, or as a class for expanded clones.

many	TRBJ1-4	TRBV10-3	NA	TGTGCCACCTCGGGGGGTGGAAAACTGTTTTTT	CATSGGGKLFF
few	TRBJ2-5	TRBV28	NA	TGTGCCAGCACCTCCACCGGGGAGACCCAGTACTTC	CASTSTGETQYF
few	TRBJ2-7	TRBV30	NA	TGTGCCTGGAGTGCCCCGAGGCAGCCCCGCTACGAGCAGTACTTC	CAWSAPRQPRYEQYF
once	TRBJ1-1	TRBV7-3	NA	TGTGCCGGCAGCCAACAGGGGAACACTGAAGCTTTCTTT	CAGSQQGNTEAFF
many	TRBJ1-5	TRBV2	NA	TGTGCCAGCAGTACAGGGTTGGGTGGCAATCAGCCCCAGCATTTT	CASSTGLGGNQPQHF
many	TRBJ1-2	TRBV27	NA	TGTGCCAGCAGGGGCCCGGGGCCATATGGCTACACCTTC	CASRGPGPYGYTF
NA	TRBJ1-1	TRBV19	NA	TGTGCCAGTAGTATAAGGCGGGTATTGGTCACTGAAGCTTTCTTT	CASSIRRVLVTEAFF
many	TRBJ1-5	TRBV10-2	NA	TGCGCCAGCGCGGACGGAACATGGCAGCCCCAGCATTTT	CASADGTWQPQHF
few	TRBJ2-2	TRBV28	NA	TGTGCCAGCAGTTTCGCAGGTGCCGGCGACACCGGGGAGCTGTTTTTT	CASSFAGAGDTGELFF
many	TRBJ2-3	TRBV7-9	NA	TGTGCCAGCAGCTTAGATGAGATCCCAGATACGCAGTATTTT	CASSLDEIPDTQYF
NA	TRBJ1-1	TRBV3-1	NA	TGTGCCAGCAGCCGCCCAGCAGGGAGGGACACTGAAGCTTTCTTT	CASSRPAGRDTEAFF
many	TRBJ1-2	TRBV20-1	NA	TGCAGTGCTAGAGTCGCAATGGACCGATACTACACCTTC	CSARVAMDRYYTF
NA	TRBJ1-6	TRBV28	NA	TGTGCCGGCCTGCCGACCTTTGATAGCTCCTATAATTCACCCCTCCACTTT	CAGLPTFDSSYNSPLHF
many	TRBJ1-6	TRBV27	TRBD1	TGTGCCAGCAGAACTACAGGGGTTTCCCTCCACTTT	CASRTTGVSLHF
many	TRBJ1-2	TRBV20-1	NA	TGCAGTGCCACCGGAAGTTGGGGGCGGCAATATGGCTACACCTTC	CSATGSWGRQYGYTF
NA	TRBJ2-7	TRBV6-1	TRBD1	TGTGCCAGTCGGACAGGGTTTTTCTACGAGCAGTACTTC	CASRTGFFYEQYF
many	TRBJ1-2	TRBV2	NA	TGTGCCAGCAGTGAAGCCCTCCCCCAGGACTACACCTTC	CASSEALPQDYTF
many	TRBJ1-6	TRBV12-3/TRBV12-4	NA	TGTGCCAGCAGTCCTTTTCGGGCGATAGGAGAACCCCTCCACTTT	CASSPFRAIGEPLHF
many	TRBJ2-5	TRBV12-3/TRBV12-4	TRBD1	TGTGCCAGCAGGGGACAGGGTATCCGGGGGGCCCAGTACTTC	CASRGQGIRGAQYF
NA	TRBJ1-4	TRBV30	NA	TGTGCCTGCCTCGGAAGGAGTGAAAAACTGTTTTTT	CACLGRSEKLFF
many	TRBJ2-3	TRBV28	NA	TGTGCCAGCAGTTTTAACACCCAAAGCACAGATACGCAGTATTTT	CASSFNTQSTDTQYF
NA	TRBJ1-2	TRBV28	NA	TGTGCCAGCAGTTTAACGGTCTCCGGCTATGGCTACACCTTC	CASSLTVSGYGYTF
few	TRBJ2-3	TRBV5-1	NA	TGCGCCAGCCGGGGTCAGGGCCCAGATACGCAGTATTTT	CASRGQGPDTQYF
few	TRBJ2-1	TRBV27	NA	TGTGCCAGCAGTTTACGGGGCAGACAGTTTAGTGAGCAGTTCTTC	CASSLRGRQFSEQFF
many	TRBJ2-5	TRBV6-1	TRBD1	TGTGCCAGCGGGGACAGGGAACAAGAGACCCAGTACTTC	CASGDREQETQYF
NA	TRBJ2-1	TRBV19	TRBD2	TGTGCCAGTAGTATTGAGGGTATGCTAGCGGGAGGGCTGGGTGAGCAGTTCTTC	CASSIEGMLAGGLGEQFF
NA	TRBJ2-1	TRBV19	NA	TGTGCCAGTAGTAGGGACGGCCTCTTAAATGAGCAGTTCTTC	CASSRDGLLNEQFF
few	TRBJ2-3	TRBV29-1	TRBD2	TGCAGCGTGGAGCGGGGGACCACAGATACGCAGTATTTT	CSVERGTTDTQYF
many	TRBJ1-1	TRBV2	NA	TGTGCCAGCAGCCTTCAGGGGAGCAGTGAAGCTTTCTTT	CASSLQGSSEAFF
many	TRBJ1-5	TRBV11-2	NA	TGTGCCAGCAGCTTTTTCGGTGAGCAATGGCAGCCCCAGCATTTT	CASSFFGEQWQPQHF
few	TRBJ2-4	TRBV12-3/TRBV12-4	NA	TGTGCCAGCGCGACAGGCGGGGGAAACATTCAGTACTTC	CASATGGGNIQYF
many	TRBJ1-1	TRBV6-1	NA	TGTGCCGCCGGCCGACTGGGGAACACTGAAGCTTTCTTT	CAAGRLGNTEAFF
many	TRBJ2-3	TRBV20-1	NA	TGCAGTGCTAGAGATCCCAGTGTTAGCACAGATACGCAGTATTTT	CSARDPSVSTDTQYF
NA	TRBJ2-2	TRBV7-2	NA	TGTGCCAGCAGTGAGGAGGGAGGAGTGAACACCGGGGAGCTGTTTTTT	CASSEEGGVNTGELFF
NA	TRBJ2-1	TRBV3-1	NA	TGTGCCAGCAGCCAAGGATTCGACAATGAGCAGTTCTTC	CASSQGFDNEQFF
many	TRBJ2-7	TRBV5-1	NA	TGCGCCAGCAGCTTGGCCGACAGCACCTACGAGCAGTACTTC	CASSLADSTYEQYF
many	TRBJ1-2	TRBV2	NA	TGTGCCAGCATAACCCGGAAGGGGGATTACTATGGCTACACCTTC	CASITRKGDYYGYTF
many	TRBJ2-1	TRBV11-2	NA	TGTGCCAGCAGCTTAGCGGCGGGCAGCTCCTACAATGAGCAGTTCTTC	CASSLAAGSSYNEQFF
once	TRBJ2-7	TRBV3-1	TRBD2	TGTGCCAGCAGCCAAGATATGGGGACTAGTAACCAGTACTTC	CASSQDMGTSNQYF
many	TRBJ2-5	TRBV7-9	NA	TGTGCCAGCAGCCACCCCCGGACCGGTACCGGGGAGACCCAGTACTTC	CASSHPRTGTGETQYF
many	TRBJ2-7	TRBV11-2	TRBD2	TGTGCCAGCAGCCCCAAAACTAGCGGGGGGTACGAGCAGTACTTC	CASSPKTSGGYEQYF
NA	TRBJ2-7	TRBV7-9	NA	TGTGCCAGCAGCTTCGACTGGGACCGTTCCTCCTACGAGCAGTACTTC	CASSFDWDRSSYEQYF
many	TRBJ2-5	TRBV20-1	TRBD2	TGCAGTGCCAGGCGGGGGGCGGGTCAAGAGACCCAGTACTTC	CSARRGAGQETQYF
NA	TRBJ2-5	TRBV28	NA	TGTGCCAGCCACCCCCCGGGCGGGCCTGGAGAGACCCAGTACTTC	CASHPPGGPGETQYF
many	TRBJ1-1	TRBV30	NA	TGTGCCTGGCAGGTGAACACTGAAGCTTTCTTT	CAWQVNTEAFF
NA	TRBJ2-7	TRBV20-1	NA	TGCAGTGCTCAGGGGCCCGGTTACGAGCAGTACTTC	CSAQGPGYEQYF
few	TRBJ2-7	TRBV18	NA	TGTGCCAGCTCACCCTGGGGTCAGAGGGACGAGCAGTACTTC	CASSPWGQRDEQYF
many	TRBJ1-2	TRBV27	NA	TGTGCCAGCAGTTTATTCCCCGGGGAGATGAGCTACACCTTC	CASSLFPGEMSYTF
many	TRBJ2-1	TRBV6-2/TRBV6-3	TRBD2	TGTGCCAGCAGTTACTCTGCTGACGGGGGGTCGAATGAGCAGTTCTTC	CASSYSADGGSNEQFF
many	TRBJ1-1	TRBV29-1	NA	TGCAGCGTTTTACGGACGAACACTGAAGCTTTCTTT	CSVLRTNTEAFF
few	TRBJ2-5	TRBV27	NA	TGTGCCAGCAGTAGGGGCAGGCCCCGCCAAGAGACCCAGTACTTC	CASSRGRPRQETQYF
NA	TRBJ2-3	TRBV5-1	TRBD1	TGCGCCAGCAGCCCAGCAGGACAGGGGTTCACAGATACGCAGTATTTT	CASSPAGQGFTDTQYF
many	TRBJ1-4	TRBV20-1	NA	TGCAGTGCTAGAGATCCCGTCCGGGGAGTATGGGAAAAACTGTTTTTT	CSARDPVRGVWEKLFF
many	TRBJ2-5	TRBV20-1	NA	TGCAGTGCTCCGAACCCGGCCCAGTACTTC	CSAPNPAQYF
many	TRBJ2-1	TRBV27	NA	TGTGCCAGCAGTTTCCAACTTCCCCGTCCGACCGCTCCGGGGCAGTTCTTC	CASSFQLPRPTAPGQFF
NA	TRBJ2-4	TRBV20-1	NA	TGCAGTGGTTCCTATCTAGCCAAAAACATTCAGTACTTC	CSGSYLAKNIQYF
NA	TRBJ2-2	TRBV25-1	TRBD1	TGTGCCAGCAGAAGACAGACAGGGTCTGGGGGGGAGCTGTTTTTT	CASRRQTGSGGELFF